The T cell receptor (beta chain) under discussion was sequenced for a study of cytomegalovirus exposure and HLA in healthy donors. Study as a whole: Most donors, 70% to 85% of roughly 400 genotyped, fell in the Caucasian-associated ancestry cluster.

General observations from the study: Available immune exposure information covered CMV serostatus only. Most subjects had HLA-A and HLA-B alleles reportedly predicted accurately by TCR beta sequences. Later genetic work tied a missense DCLRE1C variant to beta-chain V and J trimming.

This CDR3 comprises 11 residues. The V end lost 7 bases, the J end lost 7 bases, and 10 bases lay between the germline ends. The germline gives CDR1 LNHDA, CDR2 SQIVND (reference sequence). A word on this clone: What it binds is unknown.

It was with 60 Vbeta and 13 Jbeta primers that the PCR ran. Measured with immunoSEQ multiplex PCR; TCRdb has only the in-frame clones, and not every one. This sample has 100,000 or so clones; around four fifths occur once, and the top ten carry 4.1%. The sequencing sample was made of PBMCs. The sequence derives from a man in his forties in good health and CMV-seronegative. The genes are TRBV19 and TRBJ1-2, with D uncertain. The CDR3 DNA reads TGTGCCAGTACAGGTCTGTCTGGCTACACCTTC. It codes for CASTGLSGYTF.